Listed below are T cell receptor beta chains from one sample, sequenced in a study of EBV T-cell therapy then PD-1 blockade in nasopharyngeal carcinoma. Assay: immunoSEQ multiplex PCR; the TCRdb copy retains only in-frame clones and omits some. Of some 19,000 clones listed, roughly 80% are singletons. No antigen has been assigned to these receptors. Sequenced material: CD8+ T cells from blood, taken at roughly day 35 from a patient whose treatment included autologous EBV-specific T cells and nivolumab. All receptors come from a man aged 35-49 years with nasopharyngeal carcinoma. Both conserved end residues are part of each CDR3. The order of the fields is J gene, CDR3 length, D gene, clone size, V gene, CDR3 DNA, CDR3 protein. A D gene is named only where the DNA matches it firmly. Some rows mark clone size as missing; the rest say once, few, many or name a class of expanded clone.

>TRBJ2-1|14|TRBD2|-|TRBV18
TGTGCCAGCTCATCCCGGGGGGTGTACAATGAGCAGTTCTTC
CASSSRGVYNEQFF
>TRBJ2-7|13|-|-|TRBV1
TGCACCAGCTTCACCGGGACTAGTAACGAGCAGTACTTC
CTSFTGTSNEQYF
>TRBJ2-3|16|TRBD2|once|TRBV7-6
TGTGCCAGCAGCTTCGGGACTAGCGGTTCCACAGATACGCAGTATTTT
CASSFGTSGSTDTQYF
>TRBJ2-1|19|TRBD2|-|TRBV5-1
TGCGCCAGCAGCTTCCCCCGCGAGTATAGCGGGGGGAATGACAATGAGCAGTTCTTC
CASSFPREYSGGNDNEQFF
>TRBJ1-5|16|-|-|TRBV5-8
TGTGCCAGCAGCTTGGATGGGGGTAACCGCAATCAGCCCCAGCATTTT
CASSLDGGNRNQPQHF
>TRBJ2-2|12|-|-|TRBV11-3
TGTGCCAGCACAAGGAACACCGGGGAGCTGTTTTTT
CASTRNTGELFF
>TRBJ1-2|14|-|once|TRBV6-5
TGTGCCAGCAGTTACTCGTCGGGGAAAAATGGCTACACCTTC
CASSYSSGKNGYTF
>TRBJ2-7|14|-|-|TRBV7-8
TGTGCCAGCAGCTTAAGGCCAAGCTCCTACGAGCAGTACTTC
CASSLRPSSYEQYF
>TRBJ2-1|16|TRBD2|-|TRBV9
TGTGCCAGCAGCGTAGGGACTAGCGGGACCTACAATGAGCAGTTCTTC
CASSVGTSGTYNEQFF
>TRBJ2-1|15|TRBD2|-|TRBV6-4
TGTGCCAGCAGTGAGATAGCGGGGGGCTCCCATGAGCAGTTCTTC
CASSEIAGGSHEQFF
>TRBJ1-6|17|-|few|TRBV10-2
TGCGCCAGCAGTGACCCGACTCGACAGAGCGTCAATTCACCCCTCCACTTT
CASSDPTRQSVNSPLHF
>TRBJ2-1|13|TRBD1|-|TRBV2
TGTGCCAGTCAAGGGACAGGGCTGGATGAGCAGTTCTTC
CASQGTGLDEQFF
>TRBJ2-3|15|TRBD2|-|TRBV28
TGTGCCAGCAACCAGCGGGGTTCTAGCACAGATACGCAGTATTTT
CASNQRGSSTDTQYF
>TRBJ2-1|14|-|-|TRBV6-5
TGTGCCAGCAGCCGTAGGGAGTCCTACAATGAGCAGTTCTTC
CASSRRESYNEQFF
>TRBJ2-7|12|-|-|TRBV7-9
TGTGCCAGCAGCTCTGGACCCTACGAGCAGTACTTC
CASSSGPYEQYF
>TRBJ1-1|13|-|-|TRBV9
TGTGCCAGCAGCGTAGGGGGGGACACTGAAGCTTTCTTT
CASSVGGDTEAFF
>TRBJ1-1|14|TRBD1|-|TRBV30
TGTGCCGGAGAACAGGGGCACGGGGGGAGGGGAGCTTTCTTT
CAGEQGHGGRGAFF
>TRBJ2-1|14|-|-|TRBV6-2/TRBV6-3
TGTGCCAGCAGTTACTCAGACTCCTACAATGAGCAGTTCTTC
CASSYSDSYNEQFF
>TRBJ2-5|13|TRBD2|-|TRBV28
TGTGCCAGCAGACTAGCGGGGTCAGAGACCCAGTACTTC
CASRLAGSETQYF
>TRBJ1-6|16|TRBD1|-|TRBV2
TGTGCCAGCGGTTTGACCAGGACAGGGAGTAATTCACCCCTCCACTTT
CASGLTRTGSNSPLHF
>TRBJ1-2|14|TRBD1|-|TRBV6-5
TGTGCCAGCAATCGACAGGGTGGATCTAATGGCTACACCTTC
CASNRQGGSNGYTF
>TRBJ1-2|12|-|-|TRBV7-8
TGTGCCAGCAGCCCCCGGTCAGATGGCTACACCTTC
CASSPRSDGYTF
>TRBJ2-5|15|TRBD2|-|TRBV7-9
TGTGCCAGCAGCTTACCCCAGCGGGGGTCGGAGACCCAGTACTTC
CASSLPQRGSETQYF
>TRBJ1-5|15|-|once|TRBV13
TGTGCCAGCAGCTTAGCTCGACAGCACAATCAGCCCCAGCATTTT
CASSLARQHNQPQHF
>TRBJ2-3|14|-|-|TRBV7-9
TGTGCCAGCTTAGGGGAGCAGGGCACAGATACGCAGTATTTT
CASLGEQGTDTQYF
>TRBJ2-2|14|TRBD1|-|TRBV6-4
TGTGCCACCCGACAGGGAACTAACACCGGGGAGCTGTTTTTT
CATRQGTNTGELFF
>TRBJ2-3|19|TRBD2|few|TRBV28
TGTGCCAGCAGTTCTCCCTACCGGACTAGCGGGCCGAGCACAGATACGCAGTATTTT
CASSSPYRTSGPSTDTQYF
>TRBJ2-1|13|TRBD1|few|TRBV6-4
TGTGCCAGCATCGACAGGGGCCACAATGAGCAGTTCTTC
CASIDRGHNEQFF
>TRBJ2-5|16|TRBD2|-|TRBV7-2
TGTGCCAGCAGCTTAGAAGTCTTCGGGGGGCAAGAGACCCAGTACTTC
CASSLEVFGGQETQYF
>TRBJ2-6|15|-|-|TRBV7-8
TGTGCCAGCAGCTTAGAGTTCTCTGGGGCCAACGTCCTGACTTTC
CASSLEFSGANVLTF
>TRBJ1-1|13|-|-|TRBV9
TGTGCCAGCAGCTTAGGTGGGGGGACTGAAGCTTTCTTT
CASSLGGGTEAFF
>TRBJ1-3|15|-|-|TRBV6-1
TGTGCCAGCAGTGAAGTGGCGGGGGCTGGAAACACCATATATTTT
CASSEVAGAGNTIYF
>TRBJ2-3|13|-|-|TRBV11-3
TGTGCCAGCAGCTTTATGAACACAGATACGCAGTATTTT
CASSFMNTDTQYF